The 32 T cell receptor beta chains below were found in one sample sequenced in a study of STAT3 mutations in large granular lymphocyte leukemia. Their antigens are not known. The study's findings and limits: Every T-LGLL patient had at least one immunodominant TCRbeta clonotype.

The assay was immunoSEQ multiplex PCR, and TCRdb's table has in-frame clones only and misses some. The sample holds some 31,000 clones, approximately 83% seen once. Sequencing input: peripheral blood mononuclear cells. The receptors shown here come from a man in his 60s with T-cell large granular lymphocyte leukemia. Some clones in this sample may be carry-over from other donors' samples.

This clone came up once. This chain links TRBV9 with TRBJ1-6; D is perhaps TRBD1 (6 bases). Trimming took 3 bases from V and 6 from J, leaving 19 bases between them. This CDR3 contains 17 residues. Germline V CDR1 and CDR2: SGDLS, YYNGEE. CDR3 region: CASSADIAQGSNSPLHF. CDR3 in DNA: TGTGCCAGCAGCGCTGATATCGCACAGGGTTCTAATTCACCCCTCCACTTT.

The genes are TRBV15 and TRBJ2-7; D is perhaps TRBD2 (5 bases). The V end lost 1 base, the J end lost 2 bases, and 12 bases lay between the germline ends. Germline CDR1 LNHNV, CDR2 YYDKDF (reference sequence). This CDR3 is 15 amino acids long. The CDR3 DNA reads TGTGCCACCAGCAGAGGAGGGAGCGGCACCTACGAGCAGTACTTC. Amino acids: CATSRGGSGTYEQYF.

V gene TRBV29-1 combines with J gene TRBJ2-7, with unresolved D. CDR1 SQVTM and CDR2 ANQGSEA come from the germline V gene. V lost 0 bases and J lost 7, with 4 bases in between. The CDR3 consists of 10 residues. CDR3 nucleotide sequence: TGCAGCGTTGAAGAGGGGGAGCAGTACTTC. Protein product: CSVEEGEQYF.

J is TRBJ1-1 and V is TRBV2, with D perhaps TRBD1 (6 bases). The V end was cut by 7 bases, the J end by 3 bases, with 12 bases between. Germline V gives CDR1 SNHLY, CDR2 FYNNEI. This CDR3 spans 13 amino acids. DNA for the CDR3: TGTGCCAGCACCCAGAACAGGGACACTGAAGCTTTCTTT. This gives the protein CASTQNRDTEAFF.

This chain joins TRBV5-1 and TRBJ2-3, with D hard to call. The CDR3 sequence is 14 residues long. V was trimmed by 4 bases and J by 2 bases, leaving 11 bases between them. Germline values: CDR1 SGHRS, CDR2 YFSETQ. CDR3 sequence reads: CASSPQDPTDTQYF. In DNA form, the CDR3 reads TGCGCCAGCAGCCCGCAGGACCCCACAGATACGCAGTATTTT.

The CDR3 sequence is CASGPFRANNEQFF. The CDR3 DNA sequence: TGTGCCAGCGGCCCGTTTAGAGCAAACAATGAGCAGTTCTTC. The rearrangement uses TRBV7-2 and TRBJ2-1; D is undetermined. CDR3 length: 14 amino acids. CDR1 SGHTA and CDR2 FQGNSA come from the germline V gene. Between the trimmed V and J ends, which lost 8 bases and 5 bases, there was a span of 16 bases.

The V and J genes are TRBV9 and TRBJ2-5, with TRBD2 matching 14 bases. This CDR3 contains 17 residues. Germline-derived CDR1 and CDR2 are SGDLS and YYNGEE. The trim removed 0 bases at V and 4 bases at J, leaving 5 bases unmatched. The CDR3 loop is CASSVGGTSGSRETQYF. Here the CDR3 DNA reads TGTGCCAGCAGCGTAGGCGGGACTAGCGGGAGCAGAGAGACCCAGTACTTC.

The rearrangement uses TRBV28 and TRBJ2-5; D may be TRBD1 (7 bases). The germline V gene has CDR1 MDHEN and CDR2 SYDVKM. The germline V and J ends were trimmed by 8 bases and 9 bases, with 19 bases remaining between them. The CDR3 runs to 13 residues. CDR3 loop: CASGGTALEAQYF. The CDR3 DNA follows: TGTGCCAGCGGCGGGACAGCCTTGGAGGCCCAGTACTTC.

The gene calls are TRBV5-4 and TRBJ1-1; D is unresolved. V dropped 1 base and J dropped 1 base, with 11 bases sitting between them. The CDR3 runs to 15 residues. Looked up from germline, CDR1 is SGHNT and CDR2 is YYREEE (reference sequence). In DNA form, the CDR3 reads TGTGCCAGCAGCTTGCCCGCAGAGCCGAACACTGAAGCTTTCTTT. It translates to CASSLPAEPNTEAFF.

This chain connects TRBV5-4 to TRBJ2-7, with TRBD1 identical over 9 bases. Losses at the gene ends were 0 bases for V and 4 bases for J; bases not matched to a gene: 5. Germline V lookup: CDR1 SGHNT, CDR2 YYREEE (reference sequence). The CDR3 totals 15 residues. The CDR3 loop is CASSLGGGQGYEQYF. The CDR3 DNA reads as TGTGCCAGCAGCTTGGGGGGGGGACAGGGTTACGAGCAGTACTTC. Looking up the rest from reference TRBV5-4 and TRBJ2-7 gives the full variable domain: ETGVTQSPTHLIKTRGQQVTLRCSSQSGHNTVSWYQQALGQGPQFIFQYYREEENGRGNFPPRFSGLQFPNYSSELNVNALELDDSALYLCASSLGGGQGYEQYFGPGTRLTVT.

This clone was seen only a few times. The V call is TRBV6-5, the J call TRBJ1-5; unclear D gene. Germline V gene data show CDR1 as MNHEY and CDR2 as SVGAGI. The CDR3 is 16 amino acids. The V gene lost 2 bases and the J gene lost 1 base, with 12 bases spanning the gap. CDR3 nucleotide sequence: TGTGCCAGCAGTTACCAGAAACCCCCAAGCAATCAGCCCCAGCATTTT. Translated, it gives CASSYQKPPSNQPQHF.

J is TRBJ2-7 and V is TRBV30; D is possibly TRBD1 (5 bases). This CDR3 has 11 amino acids. V gave up 6 bases and J gave up 4 bases, with 10 bases separating them. The V gene's germline CDR1 is GTSNPN and CDR2 SVGIG (reference sequence). The CDR3 DNA sequence: TGTGCCTGTACAGGAAATTACGAGCAGTACTTC. Translated, it gives CACTGNYEQYF.

The rearrangement links TRBV9 to TRBJ2-3; D gene unclear. Trimming pared 4 bases from V and 2 bases from J, leaving 17 bases between. Germline CDR1 reads SGDLS; CDR2 reads YYNGEE. CDR3 length: 16 amino acids. The CDR3: CASSPRVAAPTDTQYF. CDR3 sequence (DNA): TGTGCCAGCAGCCCCCGGGTCGCGGCTCCCACAGATACGCAGTATTTT.

The J gene is TRBJ1-1, the V gene TRBV4-3, with D perhaps TRBD1 (5 bases). Deletions cut 0 bases from V and 5 bases from J, with 16 bases between. CDR1 and CDR2 (germline): LGHNA, YSLEER. This CDR3 contains 16 residues. CDR3 bases: TGCGCCAGCAGCCAAGATTTGGGGGGAGGTAGGACTGAAGCTTTCTTT. It specifies CASSQDLGGGRTEAFF.

The chain recombines TRBV10-3 with TRBJ2-7, with a possible D match to TRBD1 (6 bases). This CDR3 is built from 13 residues. CDR1 and CDR2 (germline): ENHRY, SYGVKD. With 6 bases removed from V and 3 bases from J, the gap between germline ends came to 12 bases. The CDR3 loop reads CAIRVQGSYEQYF. The CDR3 coding sequence is TGTGCCATCAGGGTACAGGGCAGCTACGAGCAGTACTTC.

CDR3 nucleotide sequence: TGCGCCAGCAGCCAGACCTTCGACAGGAATTATGGCTACACCTTC. Translating it yields CASSQTFDRNYGYTF. The V and J genes are TRBV4-3 and TRBJ1-2, with a tentative D call TRBD1 (6 bases). The CDR3 spans 15 residues. CDR1 LGHNA and CDR2 YSLEER come from the germline V gene. V was clipped by 3 bases and J by 5 bases, with 16 bases between them.

The V and J genes are TRBV5-1 and TRBJ1-1; D not resolved. This CDR3 comprises 13 residues. With 0 bases removed from V and 3 bases from J, the gap between germline ends came to 6 bases. Germline V CDR1 and CDR2: SGHRS, YFSETQ. The CDR3 DNA follows: TGCGCCAGCAGCTTGGGGACGTACACTGAAGCTTTCTTT. This gives the protein CASSLGTYTEAFF.

The V call is TRBV5-1, the J call TRBJ1-1, with 7 positions matching TRBD1. Germline-derived CDR1 and CDR2 are SGHRS and YFSETQ. Trimming took 4 bases from V and 6 from J; bases not matched to a gene: 6. The CDR3 is made up of 13 amino acids. The DNA of the CDR3 is TGCGCCAGCAGCCCGGGGACAGTCCCTGAAGCTTTCTTT. Translation gives CASSPGTVPEAFF. The variable domain in full, completed from reference TRBV5-1 and TRBJ1-1, reads KAGVTQTPRYLIKTRGQQVTLSCSPISGHRSVSWYQQTPGQGLQFLFEYFSETQRNKGNFPGRFSGRQFSNSRSEMNVSTLELGDSALYLCASSPGTVPEAFFGQGTRLTVV.

J is TRBJ1-5 and V is TRBV23-1; D ambiguous. TRBV23-1 is placed among ORFs of uncertain function. The CDR3 is 15 amino acids. V lost 3 bases to trimming and J lost 0 bases, with 9 bases between them. CDR3 residues: CASSQKGNSNQPQHF. The DNA of the CDR3 is TGCGCCAGCAGTCAGAAGGGCAATAGCAATCAGCCCCAGCATTTT.

The rearrangement joins TRBV7-8 to TRBJ2-3, with 9 nucleotides matching TRBD1. CDR1 is SGHVS, CDR2 FQNEAQ, per germline. The junction had 2 bases not matched to a gene; V was cut back by 1 base and J by 6 bases. The CDR3 sequence is 14 residues long. The CDR3 region has the DNA TGTGCCAGCAGCTTAGACAGGGGGCGGGATACGCAGTATTTT. Protein sequence: CASSLDRGRDTQYF.

The chain uses TRBV18 and TRBJ1-3, with no clear D. Trimming cost V 4 bases and J 4 bases, with 8 bases left between them. The CDR3 totals 13 residues. In germline, CDR1 is KGHSH, CDR2 LQKENI. CDR3 DNA sequence: TGTGCCAGCTCACTTAGAAAGGGAAACACCATATATTTT. Protein: CASSLRKGNTIYF. Drawing the rest from reference TRBV18 and TRBJ1-3, the complete variable domain is NAGVMQNPRHLVRRRGQEARLRCSPMKGHSHVYWYRQLPEEGLKFMVYLQKENIIDESGMPKERFSAEFPKEGPSILRIQQVVRGDSAAYFCASSLRKGNTIYFGEGSWLTVV.

This chain joins TRBV10-2 and TRBJ2-7; no reliable D call. V was trimmed by 2 bases and J by 7 bases, leaving 9 bases between them. The CDR3 has 12 residues. Germline-derived CDR1 and CDR2 are WSHSY and SAAADI. DNA for the CDR3: TGCGCCAGCAGTGAGAGGTCACTTGAGCAGTACTTC. It specifies CASSERSLEQYF.

The chain links TRBV18 to TRBJ2-5; TRBD1 is a possible D gene (6 bases). Germline assignment: CDR1 KGHSH and CDR2 LQKENI. V was pared by 6 bases and J by 5 bases, with 10 bases between. This CDR3 has 12 amino acids. The CDR3 spells CASSPQGETQYF. CDR3 DNA: TGTGCCAGCTCTCCCCAGGGGGAGACCCAGTACTTC.

The rearrangement uses TRBV28 and TRBJ2-3; 9 nucleotides line up with TRBD1. Trimming removed 3 bases from V and 4 bases from J; junction bases left unmatched: 8. The CDR3 contains 16 residues. Germline assignment: CDR1 MDHEN and CDR2 SYDVKM. The CDR3 coding sequence is TGTGCCAGCAGTTTCGCCGGGACAGGGCCCGCAGATACGCAGTATTTT. Translation: CASSFAGTGPADTQYF.

The chain combines TRBV5-1 with TRBJ1-2, with D uncertain. Germline CDR1 and CDR2: SGHRS and YFSETQ. The ends were cut back, 4 bases at V and 6 bases at J, with 10 bases in the middle. This CDR3 is 12 amino acids long. The CDR3 sequence: CASSLLGDGYTF. For the CDR3, the DNA is TGCGCCAGCAGCCTACTAGGAGATGGCTACACCTTC.

The chain couples TRBV5-1 to TRBJ1-5; TRBD1 is a possible D gene (5 bases). CDR3 size: 15 residues. The V end lost 5 bases, the J end lost 2 bases, and 14 bases lay between the germline ends. Germline V lookup: CDR1 SGHRS, CDR2 YFSETQ. For the CDR3, the DNA is TGCGCCAGCAGGACTGACAGCGGGGGCAATCAGCCCCAGCATTTT. Amino acid sequence: CASRTDSGGNQPQHF.

The chain employs TRBV7-2 and TRBJ2-7; no reliable D call. Trimming took 5 bases from V and 0 from J, leaving 8 bases between them. Germline CDR1 is SGHTA and CDR2 is FQGNSA. The CDR3 is 13 residues long. CDR3 in amino acids: CASSLDHSYEQYF. The CDR3 bases are TGTGCCAGCAGCCTAGATCACTCCTACGAGCAGTACTTC.

The chain joins TRBV5-1 to TRBJ2-7; no firm D call. CDR1 and CDR2 from the germline V gene are SGHRS and YFSETQ. The ends were cut back, 0 bases at V and 0 bases at J, with 13 bases in the middle. The CDR3 is made up of 16 amino acids. CDR3 nucleotides: TGCGCCAGCAGCTTGGAAGGATCCCCAAGCTCCTACGAGCAGTACTTC. It encodes CASSLEGSPSSYEQYF.

CDR3 region: CASSVDDGTIGEQYF. The CDR3 DNA reads TGTGCCAGCAGCGTAGACGATGGCACCATAGGGGAGCAGTACTTC. The gene calls are TRBV9 and TRBJ2-7; no clear D gene. Trimming took off 0 bases at V and 7 bases at J, with 17 bases between the two ends. The CDR3 is 15 residues long. Germline CDR1 reads SGDLS; CDR2 reads YYNGEE.

The chain couples TRBV30 to TRBJ1-6, with TRBD1 matching 9 bases. The ends lost 2 bases at V and 10 bases at J; junction bases unmatched: 15. CDR1 GTSNPN and CDR2 SVGIG come from the germline V gene (reference sequence). The CDR3 is 17 residues long. CDR3 nucleotide sequence: TGTGCCTGGAGTCAGCGACCCCGGGACAGGGTAGTCTCACCCCTCCACTTT. Protein product: CAWSQRPRDRVVSPLHF.

This clone was seen more than once but under ten times. V is TRBV4-1 and J is TRBJ2-7; D unclear. Trimming left V 8 bases short and J 6 bases short, with 11 bases between. Germline lookup yields CDR1 MGHRA and CDR2 YSYEKL. This CDR3 region has 11 residues. CDR3 nucleotide sequence: TGCGCCAGCCCCCCGTACCCCGAGCAGTACTTC. It codes for CASPPYPEQYF.

V is TRBV5-1 and J is TRBJ1-1; D is unresolved. Germline assignment: CDR1 SGHRS and CDR2 YFSETQ. Between the trimmed V and J ends, which lost 6 bases and 3 bases, there was a span of 15 bases. This CDR3 contains 14 residues. The CDR3 region is CASTLPGIDTEAFF. In DNA, the CDR3 is TGCGCCAGCACCCTCCCCGGGATCGACACTGAAGCTTTCTTT.